This T cell receptor (beta chain) was captured in a study of CD8 T cells in ankylosing spondylitis. Study-wide results and caveats: Disease-linked clones had a CD8+ phenotype and relatively low frequency in peripheral blood. Ankylosing spondylitis blood appeared to be characterized by a TCR beta motif of 8 or 9 highly homologous variants.

Germline CDR1 SGHRS, CDR2 YFSETQ. The ends were cut back, 0 bases at V and 0 bases at J, with 19 bases in the middle. There are 18 residues in the CDR3. In making TCR beta libraries, quantitative 5'-RACE with molecular barcodes was used. TCRdb re-called the 5' RACE reads with MiXCR, one entry per CDR3 protein. Altogether approximately 500,000 distinct CDR3 sequences are present, more than 9.5% being singletons, with the ten largest covering almost 7%. This clonotype was seen at least ten times. Its antigen is not known. The source of this sequence is a male donor with ankylosing spondylitis. The sequencing input was blood, either unsorted or a sorted T cell fraction (not recorded which). The V gene is TRBV5-1, the J gene TRBJ2-7, with D possibly TRBD2 on 5 matching bases. As DNA, the CDR3 is TGCGCCAGCAGCTTGGGAGCTAGCAGAGACTGGAGCTCCTACGAGCAGTACTTC. Translated: CASSLGASRDWSSYEQYF.